The 21 T cell receptor beta chains below all came from one sample that was sequenced in a study of T-cell reconstitution after alpha-beta-depleted transplantation in children. Preparation of the TCRbeta library involved a method that used unique molecular identifiers. TCRdb re-derived calls from the PCR reads in MiXCR, one entry per CDR3 protein. The repertoire consists of about 210,000 distinct CDR3 sequences, with more than 15% occurring once and the leading ten covering 43%. This material consisted of PBMCs, mostly from graft donor cells, taken 360 days after TCRalphabeta/CD19-depleted stem cell transplant. The receptors originated from a male patient between 2 and 9 years old who had a stem cell transplant for acute lymphoblastic leukemia, so the T cells may come from the graft donor.

This clonotype was counted many times. The rearrangement links TRBV12-3 or TRBV12-4 to TRBJ2-1; D possibly matches TRBD1 or TRBD2 (5 bases each). The V and J ends lost 0 bases and 7 bases respectively, with 16 bases between them. This CDR3 has 16 residues. The CDR3 bases are TGTGCCAGCAGTTTAGCGATCGGGGCCACGGGGAATGAGCAGTTCTTC. The encoded protein is CASSLAIGATGNEQFF.

The table lists this clonotype with a few counts. V gene TRBV10-1 combines with J gene TRBJ2-3, with 8 bases lining up with TRBD2. Trimming removed 8 bases from V and 3 bases from J; junction bases left unmatched: 4. CDR3 length equals 13 residues. Germline lookup yields CDR1 WNHNN and CDR2 SYGVQD (reference sequence). As DNA, the CDR3 is TGCGCCAGCGGAGCGGGGGCTACAGATACGCAGTATTTT. It encodes CASGAGATDTQYF.

V gene TRBV5-1 combines with J gene TRBJ2-3, with 9 bases fitting TRBD1. CDR1 is SGHRS, CDR2 YFSETQ, per germline. This CDR3 is 15 amino acids long. Trimming at V came to 0 bases and at J to 4 bases, leaving 3 bases not matched to a gene. The CDR3 sequence is CASSLGDRDPDTQYF. The CDR3 region has the DNA TGCGCCAGCAGCTTGGGGGACAGGGACCCAGATACGCAGTATTTT.

The chain links TRBV7-2 to TRBJ2-5; D is unclear. The CDR3 length is 14 residues. Germline lookup yields CDR1 SGHTA and CDR2 FQGNSA. Trimming shortened V by 4 bases and J by 5 bases, and 14 bases separated the two germline ends. Written as DNA, the CDR3 is TGTGCCAGCAGCTCGCCGCCCGGACGGGAGACCCAGTACTTC. Translating gives CASSSPPGRETQYF.

This clonotype was observed a handful of times. This chain links TRBV7-2 with TRBJ1-2, with 7 nucleotides matching TRBD1. The CDR3 runs to 14 residues. With 2 bases clipped from V and 3 bases from J, the junction kept 3 bases outside the gene matches. Per germline, CDR1 SGHTA and CDR2 FQGNSA. The CDR3 loop reads CASSLRRGDYGYTF. CDR3 DNA sequence: TGTGCCAGCAGCTTACGCAGGGGGGACTATGGCTACACCTTC. The full variable domain, its missing parts supplied by reference TRBV7-2 and TRBJ1-2, is GAGVSQSPSNKVTEKGKDVELRCDPISGHTALYWYRQSLGQGLEFLIYFQGNSAPDKSGLPSDRFSAERTGGSVSTLTIQRTQQEDSAVYLCASSLRRGDYGYTFGSGTRLTVV.

The chain combines TRBV12-3 or TRBV12-4 with TRBJ1-1; unclear D gene. V dropped 5 bases and J dropped 7 bases, with 26 bases sitting between them. The CDR3 is made up of 17 amino acids. CDR3 bases: TGTGCCAGCAGTCAACGGACCGGTGAGCCCCCGAACGGTGAAGCTTTCTTT. It yields the protein CASSQRTGEPPNGEAFF.

This chain uses TRBV6-5 with TRBJ2-4; D is uncertain. Trimming stripped 4 bases from V and 2 bases from J, with 12 bases between. The CDR3 consists of 15 residues. Germline assignment: CDR1 MNHEY and CDR2 SVGAGI. The CDR3 DNA sequence: TGTGCCAGCAGTTCCGGCAGGCTTACCAAAAACATTCAGTACTTC. Protein sequence: CASSSGRLTKNIQYF.

The chain joins TRBV27 to TRBJ2-3; D unclear. This CDR3 spans 13 amino acids. V lost 6 bases and J lost 2, with 9 bases in between. CDR1 and CDR2 (germline): MNHEY, SMNVEV (reference sequence). CDR3 sequence: CASSYTYTDTQYF. The CDR3 DNA follows: TGTGCCAGCAGCTACACCTACACAGATACGCAGTATTTT.

The table lists this clonotype with a few counts. The V gene is TRBV12-3 or TRBV12-4, the J gene TRBJ2-5; 8 positions match TRBD2. V was pared by 6 bases and J by 3 bases, with 9 bases of the junction left unmatched. The CDR3 is made up of 15 amino acids. CDR3 sequence reads: CASSPYSGGEETQYF. The CDR3 region has the DNA TGTGCCAGCAGCCCCTACTCCGGGGGGGAAGAGACCCAGTACTTC.

This clonotype has just one count. This chain connects TRBV7-9 to TRBJ2-5; tentative D call: TRBD1 (6 bases). Germline assignment: CDR1 SEHNR and CDR2 FQNEAQ (reference sequence). V dropped 6 bases and J dropped 1 base, with 6 bases sitting between them. The CDR3 extends over 12 amino acids. The chain's CDR3 is CASRDSQETQYF. The DNA for the CDR3 is TGTGCCAGCAGGGACAGCCAAGAGACCCAGTACTTC. Looking up the rest from reference TRBV7-9 and TRBJ2-5 gives the full variable domain: DTGVSQNPRHKITKRGQNVTFRCDPISEHNRLYWYRQTLGQGPEFLTYFQNEAQLEKSRLLSDRFSAERPKGSFSTLEIQRTEQGDSAMYLCASRDSQETQYFGPGTRLLVL.

The chain uses TRBV28 and TRBJ1-1; D is unclear. V gave up 4 bases and J gave up 1 base, with 13 bases separating them. The CDR3 is 15 amino acids. CDR1 is MDHEN, CDR2 SYDVKM, per germline. The DNA of the CDR3 is TGTGCCAGCAGTTCCCTGTCGGCGGGGAACACTGAAGCTTTCTTT. As protein: CASSSLSAGNTEAFF.

This clonotype turned up a few times. The chain combines TRBV7-9 with TRBJ1-2; no definite D call. V was pared by 8 bases and J by 4 bases, with 17 bases between. The CDR3 runs to 14 residues. CDR1 and CDR2 from the germline V gene are SEHNR and FQNEAQ (reference sequence). The CDR3: CASETPSTLYGYTF. CDR3 DNA sequence: TGTGCCAGCGAGACCCCCTCCACTCTCTATGGCTACACCTTC.

V and J are TRBV11-3 and TRBJ2-3; TRBD2 agrees at 8 bases. After removal of 5 bases from V and 3 bases from J, the junction contained 7 bases not matched to a gene. CDR3 size: 15 residues. Germline CDR1 SGHNT, CDR2 YENEEA. DNA of the CDR3: TGTGCCAGCAGCCCGGGGGGGAGTGCGACAGATACGCAGTATTTT. Translation gives CASSPGGSATDTQYF. Together with reference TRBV11-3 and TRBJ2-3, the CDR3 gives the full variable domain: EAGVVQSPRYKIIEKKQPVAFWCNPISGHNTLYWYLQNLGQGPELLIRYENEEAVDDSQLPKDRFSAERLKGVDSTLKIQPAELGDSAVYLCASSPGGSATDTQYFGPGTRLTVL.

This clonotype has a handful of counts. The J gene is TRBJ2-5, the V gene TRBV10-3; weak D call: TRBD1 (5 bases). The CDR3 sequence is 14 residues long. Trimming pared 1 base from V and 1 base from J, leaving 7 bases between. The germline V gene has CDR1 ENHRY and CDR2 SYGVKD. This CDR3 is CAISEYQGQETQYF. Here the CDR3 DNA reads TGTGCCATCAGTGAGTACCAGGGCCAAGAGACCCAGTACTTC.

The V call is TRBV10-3, the J call TRBJ2-7, with D tentatively TRBD1 or TRBD2 (6 bases each). V lost 0 bases to trimming and J lost 6 bases, with 12 bases between them. Germline loops: CDR1 ENHRY, CDR2 SYGVKD. This CDR3 has 14 residues. The CDR3 here is CAISESGGGGEQYF. The CDR3 coding sequence is TGTGCCATCAGTGAGTCGGGAGGAGGGGGCGAGCAGTACTTC.

This chain connects TRBV6-2 or TRBV6-3 to TRBJ2-7; 7 bases map to TRBD1. Germline V gene sequence: CDR1 MNHEY, CDR2 SVGEGT. The V and J ends lost 7 bases and 3 bases, in that order; junction bases with no gene match: 12. The CDR3 spans 15 residues. The CDR3 region has the DNA TGTGCCAGCACAGGCAGGACAGGTCCAGGCTACGAGCAGTACTTC. This sequence encodes CASTGRTGPGYEQYF.

The rearrangement links TRBV7-2 to TRBJ2-1, with TRBD2 matching over 10 bases. The germline CDR1 and CDR2 sequences are SGHTA and FQGNSA. V dropped 5 bases and J dropped 2; count of bases not matched to a gene: 6. This CDR3 is built from 16 residues. The CDR3 DNA reads as TGTGCCAGCAGCCTAAATAGCGGGGGGCCCTACAATGAGCAGTTCTTC. This sequence encodes CASSLNSGGPYNEQFF.

This clonotype was seen a few times. This chain joins TRBV27 and TRBJ2-7; D ambiguous. V dropped 4 bases and J dropped 2 bases, with 9 bases sitting between them. This CDR3 comprises 13 residues. CDR1 is MNHEY and CDR2 is SMNVEV in the germline V gene (reference sequence). The CDR3 DNA reads TGTGCCAGCAGTTATACAGCGACCTACGAGCAGTACTTC. Protein product: CASSYTATYEQYF.

This clonotype has a count of ten or more. The chain is built from TRBV12-3 or TRBV12-4 and TRBJ2-1; 11 positions agree with TRBD2. V shed 5 bases, J shed 4 bases, and the junction held 10 bases outside the gene matches. CDR3 length: 17 residues. The CDR3 spells CASSPIFGTSGYNEQFF. The CDR3 nucleotides read TGTGCCAGCAGTCCAATCTTTGGGACTAGCGGTTACAATGAGCAGTTCTTC.

This clonotype appeared a few times. The chain uses TRBV2 and TRBJ2-3; TRBD2 agrees at 13 bases. CDR3 length: 21 amino acids. V shed 7 bases and J 0 bases; nucleotides not matched to a gene: 19. Germline CDR1 SNHLY, CDR2 FYNNEI. The CDR3 bases are TGTGCCAGCAAATCCCGAACTAGCGGGGGGGTCCCCTCCCAAAGCACAGATACGCAGTATTTT. Its protein is CASKSRTSGGVPSQSTDTQYF.

This clonotype has ten or more counts. This chain joins TRBV27 and TRBJ1-6; 7 positions agree with TRBD1. V lost 3 bases to trimming and J lost 7 bases; unmatched junction nucleotides: 6. There are 15 residues in the CDR3. Germline CDR1 is MNHEY and CDR2 is SMNVEV (reference sequence). CDR3 loop: CASSFTRTGNSPLHF. CDR3 DNA sequence: TGTGCCAGCAGTTTCACCCGGACAGGAAATTCACCCCTCCACTTT.